This TCR beta chain was sequenced in a study of tumor-infiltrating lymphocytes in primary liver carcinoma. At the level of the study: Tumor stage was T1-T3 N0M0, and tumor size was about 4 to 11 cm across. Findings and limits, study-wide: Tumors and blood were compared for top-250-clone fraction, and tumors had the significantly higher value (p = 0.039). Because the samples were bulk unsorted, the study did not compare CD4+ and CD8+ repertoires.

A remark on this clonotype: Its antigen is unidentified. A clone one base away is much larger, so this may be a read error.

Blood RNA came from unsorted whole blood; germline DNA was also extracted. The patients lived with chronic HBV infection and had not yet received any treatment. TCR beta cDNA was reverse-transcribed from about 500 ng of total RNA. The reaction used a constant-region primer and ProtoScript II reverse transcriptase. Sequencing libraries for TCR beta derived from three nested multiplex PCR rounds that used slightly modified ARM-PCR. Investigators reported that the first two PCR rounds, at approximately 11 cycles each, used TRBV1-TRBV30 forward primers with a C-beta reverse primer. TCRdb re-analysed the multiplex PCR reads in MiXCR, keeping a single row per CDR3 protein. This sample has approximately 300,000 distinct CDR3 sequences, with 50% to 70% found just once. CDR1 is MNHNS and CDR2 is SASEGT in the germline V gene. The CDR3 sequence is 18 residues long. Trimming left V 5 bases short and J 4 bases short, with 25 bases between.

This rearrangement joins TRBV6-1 to TRBJ2-3; tentative D call: TRBD2 (5 bases). Material for sequencing was peripheral blood. This sequence originates from a man aged 40-49 years with primary liver carcinoma and hepatitis B virus infection. The CDR3 is CASSIREGPEVSADTQYF. The CDR3 DNA reads TGTGCCAGCAGTATCCGAGAGGGCCCTGAAGTTAGCGCAGATACGCAGTATTTT.